The next 17 T cell receptor beta chains were all read from a single sample in a study of lymphopenia after photon versus proton radiotherapy. Profiling relied on immunoSEQ multiplex PCR, and the TCRdb table lists in-frame clones only, not all of them. The sample holds over 9,500 clones, 88% seen once. Sequencing used peripheral blood, obtained from a patient treated with photon-based radiotherapy. The source is a man aged 60-69 years with pancreatic cancer.

The V and J genes are TRBV19 and TRBJ1-5, with D unclear. The CDR3 loop spans 19 amino acids. Germline V lookup: CDR1 LNHDA, CDR2 SQIVND (reference sequence). V lost 5 bases to trimming and J lost 0 bases, with 23 bases between them. The DNA of the CDR3 is TGTGCCAGTAGTGAACCGGGAGGGAAAGACTTTTATAGCAATCAGCCCCAGCATTTT. It codes for CASSEPGGKDFYSNQPQHF.

This clone was found a few times. The gene calls are TRBV15 and TRBJ1-6; 8 bases line up with TRBD1. CDR3 length: 15 amino acids. The V segment lost 3 bases and the J segment 10 bases; nucleotides outside the gene matches: 8. Germline-derived CDR1 and CDR2 are LNHNV and YYDKDF (reference sequence). CDR3 in DNA: TGTGCCACCAGCAGCCGACAGGGGTTAGTCTCACCCCTCCACTTT. Translation gives CATSSRQGLVSPLHF. Complete variable domain (other parts from reference TRBV15 and TRBJ1-6): DAMVIQNPRYQVTQFGKPVTLSCSQTLNHNVMYWYQQKSSQAPKLLFHYYDKDFNNEADTPDNFQSRRPNTSFCFLDIRSPGLGDTAMYLCATSSRQGLVSPLHFGNGTRLTVT.

The V call is TRBV6-5, the J call TRBJ1-1; possibly TRBD1 for D (6 bases). Trimming pared 2 bases from V and 10 bases from J, leaving 20 bases between. CDR1 and CDR2 (germline): MNHEY, SVGAGI. The CDR3 contains 15 residues. CDR3 sequence (DNA): TGTGCCAGCAGTTACCGATTTGTGGGGGGCGATGCAGCTTTCTTT. It codes for CASSYRFVGGDAAFF.

The rearrangement joins TRBV21-1 to TRBJ1-3. TRBV21-1 is marked as a pseudogene. This CDR3 comprises 16 residues. This chain's CDR3 is CASSKGVAGAGNTIYF. Written as DNA, the CDR3 is TGTGCCAGCAGCAAGGGGGTTGCGGGGGCTGGAAACACCATATATTTT.

The chain is built from TRBV6-5 and TRBJ2-1, with TRBD1 matching 8 bases. The V segment lost 6 bases and the J segment 2 bases; nucleotides outside the gene matches: 6. Germline CDR1 is MNHEY and CDR2 is SVGAGI. The CDR3 sequence is 15 residues long. CDR3 in DNA: TGTGCCAGCAGGTCGGACAGGGCCCCCTACAATGAGCAGTTCTTC. This translates into CASRSDRAPYNEQFF.

This clone was seen a few times. This chain uses TRBV2 with TRBJ2-7; D not certain. With 1 base removed from V and 9 bases from J, the gap between germline ends came to 7 bases. The length of the CDR3 is 11 residues. CDR1 and CDR2 (germline): SNHLY, FYNNEI. CDR3 loop: CASSEEELQYF. The DNA for the CDR3 is TGTGCCAGCAGTGAAGAGGAGTTGCAGTACTTC.

A single count supports this clone. The chain carries TRBV7-2 and TRBJ2-1, with D unresolved. Germline V gene data show CDR1 as SGHTA and CDR2 as FQGNSA. V lost 5 bases to trimming and J lost 0 bases, with 11 bases between them. This CDR3 is built from 15 residues. Here the CDR3 reads CASSLNWNSYNEQFF. CDR3 sequence (DNA): TGTGCCAGCAGCCTAAATTGGAACTCCTACAATGAGCAGTTCTTC.

In this sample, this clone turned up a few times. J is TRBJ1-1 and V is TRBV9; D may be TRBD1 (5 bases). The germline V and J ends were trimmed by 2 bases and 2 bases, with 13 bases remaining between them. This CDR3 contains 15 residues. CDR1 SGDLS and CDR2 YYNGEE come from the germline V gene. The CDR3 nucleotides read TGTGCCAGCAGCGTCTTCCCCACAGGCAACACTGAAGCTTTCTTT. It encodes CASSVFPTGNTEAFF.

The rearrangement joins TRBV7-2 to TRBJ1-6; 10 nucleotides line up with TRBD1. Germline-derived CDR1 and CDR2 are SGHTA and FQGNSA. The V gene end was trimmed by 5 bases and the J gene end by 8 bases; junction bases not matched to a gene: 6. This CDR3 has 15 amino acids. CDR3 loop: CASSLFGQGDSPLHF. The CDR3 DNA reads as TGTGCCAGCAGCCTCTTCGGACAGGGGGATTCACCCCTCCACTTT.

The chain recombines TRBV18 with TRBJ1-5; D is ambiguous. V gave up 6 bases and J gave up 4 bases, with 16 bases separating them. The CDR3 runs 15 residues. Germline lookup yields CDR1 KGHSH and CDR2 LQKENI. The CDR3 is CASSPPGSGNQPQHF. The CDR3 DNA reads as TGTGCCAGCTCCCCGCCGGGCTCTGGGAATCAGCCCCAGCATTTT. Supplemented by reference TRBV18 and TRBJ1-5, the full variable domain reads NAGVMQNPRHLVRRRGQEARLRCSPMKGHSHVYWYRQLPEEGLKFMVYLQKENIIDESGMPKERFSAEFPKEGPSILRIQQVVRGDSAAYFCASSPPGSGNQPQHFGDGTRLSIL.

V gene TRBV10-3 combines with J gene TRBJ1-3, with TRBD1 identical over 8 bases. Germline CDR1 ENHRY, CDR2 SYGVKD. The CDR3 extends over 15 amino acids. J lost 0 bases, V lost 3 bases, and 1 base had no gene match. Here the CDR3 DNA reads TGTGCCATCAGTGACGGGACAGGCTCTGGAAACACCATATATTTT. This codes for CAISDGTGSGNTIYF.

This clone was picked up a small number of times. The chain employs TRBV6-4 and TRBJ1-2; D ambiguous. The V and J ends lost 2 bases and 7 bases respectively, with 11 bases between them. Germline loops: CDR1 MRHNA, CDR2 SNTAGT. The CDR3 runs to 13 residues. As DNA, the CDR3 is TGTGCCAGCAGTGACCAGAGTGGAGGTGGCTACACCTTC. Residues: CASSDQSGGGYTF.

This rearrangement joins TRBV13 to TRBJ2-5; D might be TRBD1 (6 bases). This CDR3 has 13 amino acids. V was shortened by 8 bases and J by 5 bases, with 15 bases between the two germline ends. CDR1 and CDR2 (germline): PRHDT, FYEKMQ (reference sequence). CDR3 sequence reads: CASGTRIPETQYF. The CDR3 DNA follows: TGTGCCAGCGGGACACGGATACCGGAGACCCAGTACTTC.

This clone came up a few times. J is TRBJ2-1 and V is TRBV11-3; tentative D call: TRBD2 (5 bases). V shed 4 bases and J shed 9 bases, with 13 bases lying between them. CDR1 and CDR2 (germline): SGHNT, YENEEA. The CDR3 is 13 residues long. The CDR3 DNA sequence: TGTGCCAGCAGCTCAACCGGGGTCGCTGAGCAGTTCTTC. Translating gives CASSSTGVAEQFF.

CDR3 sequence reads: CASSDTGRARTDTQYF. The CDR3 DNA is TGCGCCAGCAGTGATACAGGGAGAGCAAGGACAGATACGCAGTATTTT. The V and J genes are TRBV10-2 and TRBJ2-3, with D tentatively TRBD1 (6 bases). Trimming left V 3 bases short and J 3 bases short, with 16 bases between. Germline values: CDR1 WSHSY, CDR2 SAAADI. CDR3 length equals 16 residues.

The chain uses TRBV4-1 and TRBJ2-7; the match to TRBD1 covers 7 bases. V was clipped by 1 base and J by 6 bases; unmatched bases: 15. Germline V gives CDR1 MGHRA, CDR2 YSYEKL. This CDR3 has 17 amino acids. The CDR3: CASSQGRGRQGSPEQYF. CDR3 nucleotides: TGCGCCAGCAGCCAAGGACGGGGACGACAGGGCTCCCCCGAGCAGTACTTC.

The chain carries TRBV12-5 and TRBJ2-1; no reliable D call. The germline gives CDR1 LGHNT, CDR2 FRNRAP. The CDR3 has 12 residues. Trimming shortened V by 3 bases and J by 1 base, and 1 base separated the two germline ends. The DNA for the CDR3 is TGTGCTAGTGGTTTATCCTACAATGAGCAGTTCTTC. Its translation: CASGLSYNEQFF.